Listed here are 18 T cell receptor beta chains from one sample, sequenced in a study of blood T cells in healthy people across ages. For the second PCR, which ran for about 6 to 11 cycles, a sample-barcoded 5' primer and a J-beta primer mix were used. Each CDR3 protein is one row after TCRdb ran MiXCR on the 5' RACE reads. The sample carries hundreds of thousands of distinct CDR3 sequences, more than 20% recorded once. Sample: blood. These receptors all stem from a man between 65 and 80 years old in good health.

The chain uses TRBV6-5 and TRBJ2-1, with no clear D. The germline V and J ends were trimmed by 7 bases and 6 bases, with 16 bases remaining between them. Germline CDR1 and CDR2: MNHEY and SVGAGI. CDR3 length equals 14 residues. CDR3 DNA: TGTGCCAGCAAGACTGCATCTCGCCCCAATGAGCAGTTCTTC. Residues: CASKTASRPNEQFF.

The chain recombines TRBV9 with TRBJ2-2; a possible D gene is TRBD2 (5 bases). V was cut by 4 bases and J by 2 bases, with 21 bases left in between. The CDR3 spans 18 residues. CDR1 SGDLS and CDR2 YYNGEE come from the germline V gene. The CDR3 DNA follows: TGTGCCAGCAGCCCCTCTCCTCGAGGAGGAGGCAACACCGGGGAGCTGTTTTTT. It translates to CASSPSPRGGGNTGELFF.

The gene calls are TRBV29-1 and TRBJ2-3; TRBD2 matches at 14 bases. Per the germline V gene, CDR1 is SQVTM and CDR2 is ANQGSEA. This CDR3 region has 15 residues. The trim removed 5 bases at V and 5 bases at J, leaving 6 bases unmatched. In DNA form, the CDR3 reads TGCAGCGTTAAAGGGACTAGCGGGAGTGAAGATACGCAGTATTTT. Its translation is CSVKGTSGSEDTQYF.

The chain recombines TRBV5-4 with TRBJ2-5; the match to TRBD2 covers 9 bases. The CDR3 extends over 15 amino acids. Germline V lookup: CDR1 SGHNT, CDR2 YYREEE (reference sequence). V was clipped by 4 bases and J by 2 bases; unmatched bases: 6. The CDR3 region has the DNA TGTGCCAGCAGCCAAAGCGGGAGGAAACAAGAGACCCAGTACTTC. Its translation: CASSQSGRKQETQYF.

This clonotype was seen a few times. The chain uses TRBV12-3 or TRBV12-4 and TRBJ1-2; D is unresolved. V lost 0 bases and J 4 bases, leaving 9 bases between the germline ends. This CDR3 contains 14 residues. For the CDR3, the DNA is TGTGCCAGCAGTTTAGCGCGGCTCCCCTATGGCTACACCTTC. It translates to CASSLARLPYGYTF.

The V gene is TRBV2, the J gene TRBJ2-7; TRBD2 might be the D (5 bases). Germline assignment: CDR1 SNHLY and CDR2 FYNNEI. Deletions cut 6 bases from V and 8 bases from J, with 14 bases between. The CDR3 is 12 residues long. For the CDR3, the DNA is TGTGCCAGCAGAGAGAGGACTTCGCAGCAGTACTTC. Encoded protein: CASRERTSQQYF.

This clonotype was observed a few times. CDR3 region: CATASGRSTDTQYF. In DNA form, the CDR3 reads TGTGCCACAGCTAGCGGGCGCAGCACAGATACGCAGTATTTT. This chain connects TRBV2 to TRBJ2-3; 8 bases map to TRBD2. The CDR3 covers 14 residues. Germline loops: CDR1 SNHLY, CDR2 FYNNEI. V trimming: 10 bases; J trimming: 0 bases; junction bases outside the gene matches: 6.

At least ten counts were recorded for this clonotype. The genes are TRBV7-2 and TRBJ1-1; D not certain. V was pared by 5 bases and J by 1 base, with 11 bases between. CDR1 is SGHTA and CDR2 is FQGNSA in the germline V gene. The CDR3 runs 14 residues. CDR3 loop: CASSPRRGNTEAFF. The CDR3 nucleotides are TGTGCCAGCAGCCCCAGGCGGGGGAACACTGAAGCTTTCTTT.

The chain combines TRBV6-5 with TRBJ2-5; 7 bases match TRBD2. There are 15 residues in the CDR3. CDR1 and CDR2 from the germline V gene are MNHEY and SVGAGI. After removal of 4 bases from V and 4 bases from J, the junction contained 9 bases not matched to a gene. The CDR3 DNA is TGTGCCAGCAGTTCAGGTGGGAGGGCCGGAGAGACCCAGTACTTC. Its protein is CASSSGGRAGETQYF.

This clonotype has a count of ten or more. The rearrangement uses TRBV10-3 and TRBJ2-7; TRBD1 matches 8 bases. Germline V lookup: CDR1 ENHRY, CDR2 SYGVKD. The CDR3 is 17 residues long. The V segment lost 0 bases and the J segment 2 bases; nucleotides outside the gene matches: 9. Here the CDR3 reads CAISESPRDRLTYEQYF. The CDR3 DNA is TGTGCCATCAGTGAGTCTCCCAGGGACAGGCTCACCTACGAGCAGTACTTC.

This clonotype was recorded a few times. The chain employs TRBV4-1 and TRBJ2-5, with no clear D. The germline CDR1 and CDR2 sequences are MGHRA and YSYEKL. The CDR3 is made up of 16 amino acids. The V gene lost 0 bases and the J gene lost 3 bases, with 14 bases spanning the gap. CDR3 nucleotides: TGCGCCAGCAGCCAAGATATCGGTCTTGGTAAAGAGACCCAGTACTTC. This sequence encodes CASSQDIGLGKETQYF.

The chain has TRBV20-1 and TRBJ2-3; TRBD2 might be the D (6 bases). Trimming took off 0 bases at V and 4 bases at J, with 14 bases between the two ends. Germline V lookup: CDR1 DFQATT, CDR2 SNEGSKA (reference sequence). The length of the CDR3 is 15 residues. The CDR3 nucleotides read TGCAGTGCTAGAGATACCTGGCGGGACGCAGATACGCAGTATTTT. It is translated as CSARDTWRDADTQYF.

With respect to this clonotype: A much larger clonotype is one base distant, so this may be a read error. This rearrangement joins TRBV10-3 to TRBJ2-5; TRBD2 matches 9 bases. V was pared by 11 bases and J by 2 bases, with 12 bases of the junction left unmatched. The CDR3 covers 15 residues. Germline V gene sequence: CDR1 ENHRY, CDR2 SYGVKD. In DNA form, the CDR3 reads TGTGCCCCCCAAAGGTTTACTAGCGGGCAAGAGACCCAGTACTTC. Amino acid sequence: CAPQRFTSGQETQYF.

This clonotype showed up many times. The J gene is TRBJ1-1, the V gene TRBV6-6; 7 bases agree with TRBD1. This CDR3 contains 11 residues. The ends lost 6 bases at V and 8 bases at J; junction bases unmatched: 3. From germline, CDR1 is MNHNY and CDR2 SVGAGI (reference sequence). This CDR3 is CASRRGQEAFF. DNA for the CDR3: TGTGCCAGCAGGAGGGGACAGGAAGCTTTCTTT.

J is TRBJ2-5 and V is TRBV5-1; TRBD1 matches at 7 bases. The J call may be faulty, since TRBJ2-7 better matches the DNA end. This CDR3 has 14 residues. Per the germline V gene, CDR1 is SGHRS and CDR2 is YFSETQ. In nucleotides, the CDR3 is TGCGCCAGCAGCTCCACGGGACAGTCCTACGAGCAGTACTTC. Amino acid sequence: CASSSTGQSYEQYF.

This clonotype occurred a few times. The chain employs TRBV27 and TRBJ2-5, with 8 bases that match TRBD1. The CDR3 is 16 residues long. Trimming removed 2 bases from V and 3 bases from J; junction bases left unmatched: 8. Germline V lookup: CDR1 MNHEY, CDR2 SMNVEV (reference sequence). The CDR3, as DNA: TGTGCCAGCAGTTTAAGCTATGGACAGGGAGAAGAGACCCAGTACTTC. Its protein is CASSLSYGQGEETQYF.

The chain carries TRBV7-9 and TRBJ2-1, with TRBD1 identical over 7 bases. The germline V gene encodes CDR1 SEHNR and CDR2 FQNEAQ (reference sequence). The J segment lost 9 bases and the V segment lost 7 bases, leaving 9 bases of the junction unmatched. The CDR3 spans 13 residues. CDR3 DNA: TGTGCCAGCAACATTGACAGGGACACTGAGCAGTTCTTC. Translation gives CASNIDRDTEQFF.

The chain is built from TRBV30 and TRBJ1-2, with D maybe TRBD1 (6 bases). V dropped 5 bases and J dropped 5 bases, with 12 bases sitting between them. Per germline, CDR1 GTSNPN and CDR2 SVGIG (reference sequence). The CDR3 extends over 12 amino acids. The DNA of the CDR3 is TGTGCCTGGTCCCCAGGGGAGTATGGCTACACCTTC. Translating gives CAWSPGEYGYTF.